Each of the 30 T cell receptor beta chains below was sequenced from the same sample in a study of shared clonotypes between healthy human individuals. Generated by immunoSEQ multiplex PCR, the TCRdb table keeps only in-frame clones and is missing some. The sample shows almost 700,000 clones, 92% of them seen only once. The naive CD8 fraction comprised CD45RO-negative cells positively selected for CCR7 and excluded terminally differentiated effector memory CD45RA+ cells. What was sequenced was naive CD8+ T cells sorted from blood. The receptors originated from a man aged 25-45 years in good health.

The rearrangement joins TRBV28 to TRBJ2-5; no definite D call. CDR3 size: 14 residues. The V end lost 3 bases, the J end lost 0 bases, and 8 bases lay between the germline ends. Germline V CDR1 and CDR2: MDHEN, SYDVKM. The CDR3 loop reads CASSFNYDQETQYF. For the CDR3, the DNA is TGTGCCAGCAGTTTTAACTACGACCAAGAGACCCAGTACTTC.

The V gene is TRBV19, the J gene TRBJ2-2; 7 nucleotides line up with TRBD1. Germline V lookup: CDR1 LNHDA, CDR2 SQIVND (reference sequence). This CDR3 region has 14 residues. The ends lost 3 bases at V and 4 bases at J; junction bases unmatched: 2. This CDR3 is CASSITGVTGELFF. The CDR3 DNA follows: TGTGCCAGTAGTATCACAGGGGTCACCGGGGAGCTGTTTTTT.

The chain employs TRBV27 and TRBJ2-7; TRBD1 matches at 9 bases. The germline V gene encodes CDR1 MNHEY and CDR2 SMNVEV (reference sequence). The length of the CDR3 is 15 residues. Losses at the gene ends were 5 bases for V and 2 bases for J; bases not matched to a gene: 7. In DNA, the CDR3 is TGTGCCAGCAGTGACGGGACAGGGAGTCCCTACGAGCAGTACTTC. Translating it yields CASSDGTGSPYEQYF.

This chain connects TRBV27 to TRBJ2-7, with D possibly TRBD1 on 5 matching bases. The CDR3 is 14 residues long. Germline CDR1 is MNHEY and CDR2 is SMNVEV (reference sequence). Trimming stripped 2 bases from V and 2 bases from J, with 10 bases between. The CDR3 reads CASSLGAFAYEQYF. The CDR3 DNA sequence: TGTGCCAGCAGTTTAGGGGCTTTCGCCTACGAGCAGTACTTC.

Worth noting for this clone: The sample holds other DNA sequences that translate to the same CDR3. CDR3 DNA: TGTGCCAGCAGCTTAGAAGGGGATGAGCAGTTCTTC. It yields the protein CASSLEGDEQFF. The gene calls are TRBV11-2 and TRBJ2-1; a weak D match, TRBD1 (5 bases). CDR1 and CDR2 from the germline V gene are SGHAT and FQNNGV. This CDR3 contains 12 residues. V was clipped by 0 bases and J by 8 bases, with 5 bases between them.

The V and J genes are TRBV9 and TRBJ2-1; 11 bases are shared with TRBD2. Germline CDR1 is SGDLS and CDR2 is YYNGEE. The CDR3 contains 14 residues. With V trimmed by 3 bases and J by 9 bases, 5 bases remained unmatched. The CDR3 is CASSATSGTVEQFF. The CDR3, as DNA: TGTGCCAGCAGCGCGACTAGCGGGACTGTTGAGCAGTTCTTC.

In its sample, this clone was seen a few times. This chain's CDR3 is CSVEGLASTDTQYF. The CDR3 nucleotides read TGCAGCGTTGAAGGCCTAGCGAGCACAGATACGCAGTATTTT. This chain uses TRBV29-1 with TRBJ2-3, with D perhaps TRBD2 (6 bases). CDR3 length: 14 amino acids. CDR1 and CDR2 from the germline V gene are SQVTM and ANQGSEA. V was trimmed by 1 base and J by 0 bases, leaving 8 bases between them.

The chain couples TRBV4-1 to TRBJ2-7; tentative D call: TRBD1 (6 bases). Deletions cut 2 bases from V and 3 bases from J, with 11 bases between. Germline V CDR1 and CDR2: MGHRA, YSYEKL. The CDR3 consists of 14 residues. The CDR3 DNA follows: TGCGCCAGCAGCCAAAGGGACATGAGCTACGAGCAGTACTTC. Amino acids: CASSQRDMSYEQYF.

This clone was recorded once. V and J are TRBV28 and TRBJ2-2, with no clear D. The CDR3 has 14 residues. Trimming shortened V by 3 bases and J by 1 base, and 6 bases separated the two germline ends. From germline, CDR1 is MDHEN and CDR2 SYDVKM. The CDR3 spells CASSFTGNTGELFF. For the CDR3, the DNA is TGTGCCAGCAGTTTTACTGGGAACACCGGGGAGCTGTTTTTT.

The rearrangement links TRBV21-1 to TRBJ1-1; the tabulated D call, TRBD1, remains unverified against the DNA. TRBV21-1 is recorded as a pseudogene. The CDR3 has 13 residues. The CDR3 sequence is CASSKKGDYGAFF. Here the CDR3 DNA reads TGTGCCAGCAGCAAAAAAGGGGATTATGGAGCTTTCTTT.

The chain carries TRBV9 and TRBJ2-7; no firm D call. Germline loops: CDR1 SGDLS, CDR2 YYNGEE. The CDR3 totals 14 residues. V lost 0 bases, J lost 6 bases, and 13 bases lay in between. This CDR3 reads CASSVGLEAFEQYF. DNA of the CDR3: TGTGCCAGCAGCGTAGGACTGGAAGCGTTCGAGCAGTACTTC.

Turning to this clone: With a far larger clone one base away, a read error is the likely cause. J is TRBJ2-1 and V is TRBV28, with D unclear. V lost 6 bases, J lost 3 bases, and 6 bases lay in between. This CDR3 comprises 12 residues. Germline V gives CDR1 MDHEN, CDR2 SYDVKM. CDR3 region: CASSPDYNEQFF. CDR3 nucleotides: TGTGCCAGCAGCCCGGACTACAATGAGCAGTTCTTC.

The chain joins TRBV7-9 to TRBJ2-7; weak D call: TRBD2 (5 bases). Germline V gene sequence: CDR1 SEHNR, CDR2 FQNEAQ (reference sequence). This CDR3 comprises 17 residues. The germline V and J ends were trimmed by 5 bases and 0 bases, with 20 bases remaining between them. This CDR3 is CASSTTLVDLSSYEQYF. In nucleotides, the CDR3 is TGTGCCAGCAGCACCACTCTAGTGGACTTGAGCTCCTACGAGCAGTACTTC.

The CDR3 DNA reads as TGTGCCAGCAGCTACGGCACAGATACGCAGTATTTT. This sequence encodes CASSYGTDTQYF. The chain carries TRBV9 and TRBJ2-3; no clear D. The CDR3 has 12 amino acids. V lost 4 bases and J lost 1, with 4 bases in between. Germline V gives CDR1 SGDLS, CDR2 YYNGEE.

V and J are TRBV27 and TRBJ2-7; perhaps TRBD2 as D (6 bases). Germline V lookup: CDR1 MNHEY, CDR2 SMNVEV (reference sequence). The V and J ends lost 0 bases and 9 bases respectively, with 15 bases between them. This CDR3 is built from 14 residues. The CDR3 DNA is TGTGCCAGCAGTTTATCGCCCGGGGGAATCGGGCAGTACTTC. Translating it yields CASSLSPGGIGQYF.

The chain uses TRBV28 and TRBJ2-7, with TRBD2 matching over 7 bases. The ends lost 6 bases at V and 7 bases at J; junction bases unmatched: 18. The V gene's germline CDR1 is MDHEN and CDR2 SYDVKM. This CDR3 comprises 16 residues. The CDR3 region has the DNA TGTGCCAGCAGGGGAGGGGTGATCCCGAGGGCGAGTGAGCAGTACTTC. Translation gives CASRGGVIPRASEQYF.

This clone showed up just a few times. This rearrangement joins TRBV15 to TRBJ2-2; 9 nucleotides line up with TRBD1. V shed 1 base, J shed 6 bases, and the junction held 0 bases outside the gene matches. CDR1 is LNHNV, CDR2 YYDKDF, per germline (reference sequence). The CDR3 totals 14 residues. The CDR3 DNA is TGTGCCACCAGCAGAGGACAGGGGGCCGGGGAGCTGTTTTTT. This translates into CATSRGQGAGELFF.

The chain links TRBV6-1 to TRBJ2-5; tentatively, D is TRBD2 (5 bases). V was cut by 0 bases and J by 5 bases, with 16 bases left in between. From germline, CDR1 is MNHNS and CDR2 SASEGT. The length of the CDR3 is 16 residues. CDR3 nucleotides: TGTGCCAGCAGTGAAGCAAGAGGGTCCAGAGATGAGACCCAGTACTTC. It is translated as CASSEARGSRDETQYF.

DNA for the CDR3: TGTGCCATCAGTGAGCCTTCGTCCCCAGTAACCACTGGAAACACCATATATTTT. The encoded protein is CAISEPSSPVTTGNTIYF. This chain joins TRBV10-3 and TRBJ1-3; D call uncertain. The V gene's germline CDR1 is ENHRY and CDR2 SYGVKD. Trimming took off 2 bases at V and 2 bases at J, with 19 bases between the two ends. This CDR3 comprises 18 residues.

The CDR3 DNA follows: TGTGCCAGCAGCTTCGTCGACAGCCACGAGCAGTACTTC. Translating it yields CASSFVDSHEQYF. This rearrangement joins TRBV13 to TRBJ2-7; D may be TRBD1 (5 bases). V dropped 3 bases and J dropped 5 bases, with 11 bases sitting between them. The CDR3 contains 13 residues. The germline V gene encodes CDR1 PRHDT and CDR2 FYEKMQ (reference sequence).

In its sample, this clone was seen a few times. The sample carries other DNA sequences with the same CDR3. The V call is TRBV9, the J call TRBJ2-7; tentative D call: TRBD2 (5 bases). From germline, CDR1 is SGDLS and CDR2 YYNGEE. The germline V and J ends were trimmed by 0 bases and 0 bases, with 7 bases remaining between them. The CDR3 extends over 14 amino acids. The CDR3 DNA is TGTGCCAGCAGCGTAGGAGGGAGCTCCTACGAGCAGTACTTC. Translating it yields CASSVGGSSYEQYF.

The sample holds one count of this clone. Here the CDR3 reads CASSFPSDKLTNEKLFF. The CDR3 nucleotides are TGTGCCAGCAGTTTCCCCAGCGATAAGTTGACTAATGAAAAACTGTTTTTT. The rearrangement joins TRBV28 to TRBJ1-4, with D uncertain. Trimming stripped 3 bases from V and 2 bases from J, with 16 bases between. The CDR3 is 17 amino acids. Germline values: CDR1 MDHEN, CDR2 SYDVKM.

This sequence joins TRBV7-4 and TRBJ2-5, with D perhaps TRBD1 or TRBD2 (6 bases each). Germline V lookup: CDR1 SGHVT, CDR2 SQSDAQ. The V gene lost 2 bases and the J gene lost 5 bases, with 15 bases spanning the gap. The CDR3 runs to 15 residues. The CDR3 sequence: CASSLRGRGGETQYF. The CDR3, as DNA: TGTGCCAGCAGCTTAAGAGGCAGGGGAGGCGAGACCCAGTACTTC.

The CDR3 sequence is CASSLGTGVVYEQYF. CDR3 in DNA: TGTGCCAGCAGCTTAGGGACAGGGGTGGTCTACGAGCAGTACTTC. The chain employs TRBV11-2 and TRBJ2-7; the match to TRBD1 covers 9 bases. Trimming cost V 1 base and J 3 bases; bases outside gene matches: 4. The CDR3 totals 15 residues. Germline values: CDR1 SGHAT, CDR2 FQNNGV.

This rearrangement joins TRBV5-6 to TRBJ2-7; 11 nucleotides align to TRBD2. CDR1 is SGHDT and CDR2 is YYEEEE in the germline V gene. Trimming took 5 bases from V and 4 from J; bases not matched to a gene: 5. This CDR3 comprises 14 residues. As DNA, the CDR3 is TGTGCCAGCAGTTCGGGACTAGCGGATTACGAGCAGTACTTC. It is translated as CASSSGLADYEQYF.

This chain joins TRBV9 and TRBJ2-1, with TRBD1 as a possible D gene (7 bases). Germline CDR1 SGDLS, CDR2 YYNGEE. This CDR3 spans 16 amino acids. Trimming took 6 bases from V and 4 from J, leaving 20 bases between them. CDR3 amino acids: CASTPGGSGIYNEQFF. The CDR3 region has the DNA TGTGCCAGCACCCCAGGGGGTAGCGGAATATACAATGAGCAGTTCTTC.

Only one count was recorded for this clone. The chain is built from TRBV5-5 and TRBJ2-1, with D tentatively TRBD2 (6 bases). The CDR3 has 13 amino acids. Germline V CDR1 and CDR2: SGHKS, YYEKEE (reference sequence). V lost 4 bases to trimming and J lost 5 bases, with 10 bases between them. The DNA for the CDR3 is TGTGCCAGCAGCCCCGGGACTCACAATGAGCAGTTCTTC. As protein: CASSPGTHNEQFF.

The V and J genes are TRBV29-1 and TRBJ2-7; D remains ambiguous. The CDR3 length is 11 residues. Trimming stripped 5 bases from V and 5 bases from J, with 10 bases between. Germline values: CDR1 SQVTM, CDR2 ANQGSEA. The CDR3 nucleotides read TGCAGCGTTATACAGTCTGACGAGCAGTACTTC. Amino acid sequence: CSVIQSDEQYF.

The J gene is TRBJ2-7, the V gene TRBV10-3, with D tentatively TRBD1 (6 bases). This CDR3 contains 14 residues. V shed 0 bases and J shed 7 bases, with 13 bases lying between them. The germline V gene has CDR1 ENHRY and CDR2 SYGVKD. CDR3 in amino acids: CAISESGDIDEQYF. CDR3 DNA sequence: TGTGCCATCAGTGAGTCAGGGGACATCGATGAGCAGTACTTC.

Notes on this clone: The same CDR3 arises from other DNA sequences in this sample as well. This sequence joins TRBV29-1 and TRBJ2-7; D unclear. CDR3 length: 11 residues. With 2 bases removed from V and 3 bases from J, the gap between germline ends came to 5 bases. The germline V gene has CDR1 SQVTM and CDR2 ANQGSEA. CDR3 loop: CSVETDYEQYF. CDR3 in DNA: TGCAGCGTTGAAACAGACTACGAGCAGTACTTC.